What follows are 14 T cell receptor beta chains derived from one specimen sequenced in a study of cytomegalovirus exposure and HLA in healthy donors. Vbeta (60) and Jbeta (13) primers were used in the PCR. Profiling relied on immunoSEQ multiplex PCR, and the TCRdb table lists in-frame clones only, not all of them. The table shows 200,000 to 250,000 clones, with 80% to 85% occurring only once. The sequencing input was PBMCs. The receptors stem from a woman aged 55-70 years in good health and CMV-seropositive.

The V gene is TRBV5-4, the J gene TRBJ1-6; D is possibly TRBD1 (5 bases). The V gene lost 4 bases and the J gene lost 0 bases, with 5 bases spanning the gap. From germline, CDR1 is SGHNT and CDR2 YYREEE (reference sequence). CDR3 length equals 14 residues. The CDR3 sequence is CASSQGSYNSPLHF. DNA of the CDR3: TGTGCCAGCAGCCAGGGCTCCTATAATTCACCCCTCCACTTT.

This chain joins TRBV7-3 and TRBJ2-1; the match to TRBD2 covers 8 bases. J gave up 7 bases and V 3 bases, and 8 bases lay outside the gene matches. The CDR3 sequence is 15 residues long. CDR1 is SGHTA and CDR2 is FQGTGA in the germline V gene. CDR3 loop: CASSFESGRRNEQFF. CDR3 DNA: TGTGCCAGCAGCTTTGAAAGCGGGAGAAGGAATGAGCAGTTCTTC.

This clone was seen a single time. The CDR3 is CASSTSRAGISYNEQFF. The CDR3 DNA is TGTGCCAGTAGTACTTCCCGAGCAGGAATCTCCTACAATGAGCAGTTCTTC. The genes are TRBV19 and TRBJ2-1, with unresolved D. The CDR3 loop spans 17 amino acids. V was cut by 4 bases and J by 0 bases, with 16 bases left in between. CDR1 is LNHDA, CDR2 SQIVND, per germline (reference sequence).

V and J are TRBV4-1 and TRBJ2-1; D is perhaps TRBD2 (6 bases). The germline V gene has CDR1 MGHRA and CDR2 YSYEKL. The CDR3 runs to 16 residues. Trimming stripped 5 bases from V and 0 bases from J, with 14 bases between. For the CDR3, the DNA is TGCGCCAGCAGCTCGGGGGACCGACGCTCCTACAATGAGCAGTTCTTC. This sequence encodes CASSSGDRRSYNEQFF.

The chain has TRBV6-6 and TRBJ2-1; TRBD2 agrees at 8 bases. Germline V gene lookup returns CDR1 MNHNY and CDR2 SVGAGI (reference sequence). V was clipped by 9 bases and J by 2 bases; unmatched bases: 12. The CDR3 is made up of 16 amino acids. The CDR3 nucleotides are TGTGCCAGTCGTAGCCCTAGCGGGTTACCCTACAATGAGCAGTTCTTC. Its protein is CASRSPSGLPYNEQFF.

This clone has a single count. V gene TRBV6-1 combines with J gene TRBJ2-1; TRBD2 agrees at 11 bases. The CDR3 sequence is 14 residues long. The V gene end was trimmed by 11 bases and the J gene end by 6 bases; junction bases not matched to a gene: 9. Looked up from germline, CDR1 is MNHNS and CDR2 is SASEGT. The CDR3 nucleotides are TGTGCCCTTTATAGCGGGAGGGTTCGCAATGAGCAGTTCTTC. Protein product: CALYSGRVRNEQFF.

The chain uses TRBV29-1 and TRBJ2-1, with D possibly matching TRBD2 (5 bases). V lost 7 bases and J lost 6, with 13 bases in between. Germline V CDR1 and CDR2: SQVTM, ANQGSEA. CDR3 length: 12 residues. CDR3 DNA sequence: TGCAGCGCCCGCTGGGAGATCAATGAGCAGTTCTTC. It encodes CSARWEINEQFF.

The chain couples TRBV14 to TRBJ1-3; D is uncertain. The CDR3 is made up of 15 amino acids. The V end lost 2 bases, the J end lost 0 bases, and 8 bases lay between the germline ends. In germline, CDR1 is SGHDN, CDR2 FVKESK. The CDR3 region is CASSQQRGSGNTIYF. In nucleotides, the CDR3 is TGTGCCAGCAGCCAACAACGGGGCTCTGGAAACACCATATATTTT. The entire variable domain, with the rest obtained from reference TRBV14 and TRBJ1-3, is as follows: EAGVTQFPSHSVIEKGQTVTLRCDPISGHDNLYWYRRVMGKEIKFLLHFVKESKQDESGMPNNRFLAERTGGTYSTLKVQPAELEDSGVYFCASSQQRGSGNTIYFGEGSWLTVV.

The CDR3 here is CASSLAGGSRGYTF. The CDR3 region has the DNA TGTGCCAGCAGCTTGGCCGGGGGAAGTCGAGGGTACACCTTC. The V gene is TRBV5-6, the J gene TRBJ1-2, with D tentatively TRBD1 (5 bases). Germline CDR1 and CDR2: SGHDT and YYEEEE. Trimming left V 0 bases short and J 11 bases short, with 17 bases between. This CDR3 spans 14 amino acids.

This chain connects TRBV4-2 to TRBJ2-7; D remains unclear. Germline-derived CDR1 and CDR2 are LGHNA and YNFKEQ. The CDR3 totals 13 residues. V lost 1 base and J lost 5, with 9 bases in between. CDR3 nucleotides: TGTGCCAGCAGCCAAGTTCAACGAGACGAGCAGTACTTC. It is translated as CASSQVQRDEQYF.

CDR3 nucleotide sequence: TGTGCCATCAGTGAGTCGAGAGGGGGTGAGCAGTACTTC. This encodes CAISESRGGEQYF. This sequence joins TRBV10-3 and TRBJ2-7; D is perhaps TRBD1 (6 bases). The CDR3 has 13 amino acids. The germline V gene encodes CDR1 ENHRY and CDR2 SYGVKD. V dropped 0 bases and J dropped 7 bases, with 10 bases sitting between them.

J is TRBJ1-3 and V is TRBV23-1; 10 nucleotides match TRBD1. TRBV23-1 is assigned to the ORF class and has an uncertain function. CDR3 length: 18 residues. The V segment lost 8 bases and the J segment 3 bases; nucleotides outside the gene matches: 16. CDR3 DNA sequence: TGCGCCAGCCTTTGGATCCGGGACAGGGGTACTCTTGGAAACACCATATATTTT. Translating it yields CASLWIRDRGTLGNTIYF.

This sequence joins TRBV28 and TRBJ2-7; D is unresolved. The length of the CDR3 is 14 residues. Trimming took off 4 bases at V and 4 bases at J, with 14 bases between the two ends. The V gene's germline CDR1 is MDHEN and CDR2 SYDVKM. This CDR3 reads CASSSGGMAYEQYF. The CDR3 coding sequence is TGTGCCAGCAGTTCCGGCGGAATGGCTTACGAGCAGTACTTC.

The rearrangement joins TRBV18 to TRBJ2-5; 11 positions agree with TRBD2. The CDR3 runs 16 residues. From germline, CDR1 is KGHSH and CDR2 LQKENI. V shed 3 bases and J 5 bases; nucleotides not matched to a gene: 8. CDR3 DNA: TGTGCCAGCTCACCTCCCGGGACTAGCGGAGTGGAGACCCAGTACTTC. Protein sequence: CASSPPGTSGVETQYF.